The entry below describes one TCR beta chain. This clone was detected only once. Which antigen it targets is not known. No base quality information exists; no much larger clone differs at one position. This record belongs to a study of cytomegalovirus exposure and HLA in healthy donors (dated by TCRdb to the late 2010s). Regarding the complete study: The 650 to 800 repertoires of the first cohort and the roughly 120 validation repertoires were produced on the same platform, according to a later analysis. The study aimed to test whether cataloging public T cell receptors could reveal signatures of past pathogen exposure. Besides the first cohort of around 700 subjects, a separate validation cohort made up of over 100 different subjects was used. High-throughput TCR immunosequencing, statistical association of individual TCRs with disease status, and machine learning were combined to predict cytomegalovirus infection status. What the authors observed across the whole study: Across donors, most TCR sequences were observed very rarely, whereas some public TCRs were present in many individuals. The study gave a list of more than 150 TCR beta chains associated with cytomegalovirus. Of the cluster scores, approximately 95% were above 0 in a later analysis, which found that TCRs clustered in the first cohort also tended to co-occur in the approximately 120 validation repertoires. The classifier was reported to diagnose cytomegalovirus status with high specificity and sensitivity in both the original cohort and the validation cohort. According to the authors, the approach could potentially be generalized to other disease states and immunological phenotypes. A later analysis had no HLA typing for the validation cohort, so co-occurrence there was scored across all 120 repertoires. Three of the identified cytomegalovirus-associated TCR beta chains were confirmed in vitro to be specific for cytomegalovirus antigens.

The donors belonged to the validation cohort of 90 to 150 subjects, which was separate from the roughly 670-subject first cohort. Library creation used the immunoSEQ multiplex PCR assay. As for the authors' bioinformatics: A statistical classification framework was developed to diagnose cytomegalovirus status using the catalog of TCR beta chain sequences. The immuneACCESS repertoire file appears here via TCRdb, limited to in-frame rearrangements. These files lack a portion of the clones; in checked studies, under half of the deficit traces to unresolved V genes, and the cause of the others is not known. D and trimming were read from the DNA, whereas the V and J calls and clone size are those reported in that table. The sample includes about 150,000 clones, with about 89% observed a single time. More than 2.5% of the sample belongs to the ten largest clones. The sequenced material came from PBMCs. The receptor comes from a young woman in good health and CMV-seropositive.

The DNA is TGTGCCACCAGCAAGGTCGCGACAGGGGAAGCTTTCTTT. Its amino acids are CATSKVATGEAFF. The chain employs TRBV15 and TRBJ1-1; TRBD1 aligns with 7 central bases. The CDR3, from cysteine to phenylalanine, totals 13 residues. Here the CDR3 DNA is all that survives: 39 bases in frame from base 1. V loses 4 bases at its end and J loses 8 bases; junction bases beyond the gene matches: 7. Taken from the germline V gene (reference sequence), the CDR1 and CDR2 loops are LNHNV and YYDKDF.